This T cell receptor (beta chain) was identified in a study of HIV-infected patients and healthy controls. V was trimmed by 6 bases and J by 13 bases, leaving 20 bases between them. The germline CDR1 and CDR2 sequences are SNHLY and FYNNEI. The CDR3 is 13 residues long. This clonotype was detected many times. TCRdb passed the 5' RACE reads through MiXCR, listing each CDR3 protein once. The sample yields about 64,000 distinct CDR3 sequences, roughly a fifth seen once. The sequence was collected from a human donor in good health. The source material was CD4+ T cells from blood. The V gene is TRBV2, the J gene TRBJ2-3, with D perhaps given as TRBD1 or TRBD2 (5 bases each). The CDR3 DNA reads TGTGCCAGCAGACCCGGGACGGCTAGTATGGAGTATTTT. Its protein product is CASRPGTASMEYF.